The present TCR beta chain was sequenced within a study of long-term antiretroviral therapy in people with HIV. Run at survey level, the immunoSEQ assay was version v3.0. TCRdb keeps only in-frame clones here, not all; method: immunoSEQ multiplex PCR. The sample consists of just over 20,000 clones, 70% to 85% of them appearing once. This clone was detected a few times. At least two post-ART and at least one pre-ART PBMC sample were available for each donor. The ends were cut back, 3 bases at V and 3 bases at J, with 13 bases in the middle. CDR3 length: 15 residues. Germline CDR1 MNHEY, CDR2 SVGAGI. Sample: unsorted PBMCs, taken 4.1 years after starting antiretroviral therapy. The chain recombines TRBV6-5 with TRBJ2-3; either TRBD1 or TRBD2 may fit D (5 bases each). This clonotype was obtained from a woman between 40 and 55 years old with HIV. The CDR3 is CASSYGPEGTDTQYF. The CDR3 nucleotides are TGTGCCAGCAGTTATGGCCCCGAGGGGACAGATACGCAGTATTTT.